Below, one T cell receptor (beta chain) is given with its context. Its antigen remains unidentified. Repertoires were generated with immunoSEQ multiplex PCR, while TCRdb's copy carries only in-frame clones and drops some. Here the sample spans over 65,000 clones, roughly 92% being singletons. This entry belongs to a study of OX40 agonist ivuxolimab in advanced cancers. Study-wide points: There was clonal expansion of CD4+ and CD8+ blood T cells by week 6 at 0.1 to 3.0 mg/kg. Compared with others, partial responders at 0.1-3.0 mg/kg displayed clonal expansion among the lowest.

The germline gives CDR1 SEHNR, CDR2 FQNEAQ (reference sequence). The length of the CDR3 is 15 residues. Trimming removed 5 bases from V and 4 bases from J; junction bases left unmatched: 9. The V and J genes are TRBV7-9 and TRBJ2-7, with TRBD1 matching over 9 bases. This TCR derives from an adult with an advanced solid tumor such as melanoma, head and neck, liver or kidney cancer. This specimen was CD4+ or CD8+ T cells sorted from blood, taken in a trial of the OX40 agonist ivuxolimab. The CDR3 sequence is CASSARTGAPYEQYF. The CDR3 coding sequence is TGTGCCAGCAGCGCCAGGACAGGGGCCCCATACGAGCAGTACTTC.